Shown below are 27 T cell receptor beta chains from a single sample sequenced in a study of early T cells in non-severe SARS-CoV-2 infection (dated by TCRdb to the early 2020s). The library was obtained by 5' RACE. The instrument given in TCRdb is NextSeq 500. TCRdb ran its own pipeline on the public reads, namely fastp trimming at Q25 and MiXCR clone calling, and kept in-frame beta chains. Rows with one shared CDR3 protein collapse into an entry with the most common genes and DNA. In all, the sample holds 60,000 to 90,000 distinct CDR3 sequences, and over 9% of those were seen once. The top ten clones comprise about 4.8% of the sample. The source material was whole blood. The source of these receptors is an adult who was a healthcare worker with PCR-confirmed SARS-CoV-2 infection or an uninfected control (not recorded which).

The sample holds many counts of this clonotype. The chain carries TRBV19 and TRBJ2-7; D gene ambiguous. The CDR3 is 11 residues long. Trimming took 4 bases from V and 5 from J, leaving 6 bases between them. CDR1 is LNHDA and CDR2 is SQIVND in the germline V gene (reference sequence). The DNA for the CDR3 is TGTGCCAGTAGTAGTTGGAACGAGCAGTACTTC. Translated: CASSSWNEQYF.

The chain links TRBV28 to TRBJ2-7; D is perhaps TRBD1 or TRBD2 (6 bases each). The CDR3 is 14 residues long. The germline V gene has CDR1 MDHEN and CDR2 SYDVKM. The V end was cut by 9 bases, the J end by 7 bases, with 22 bases between. Here the CDR3 DNA reads TGTGCCAGTCACGGATGGGGGGCGAATCCGGAGCAGTACTTC. As protein: CASHGWGANPEQYF. The full variable domain, rest sourced from reference TRBV28 and TRBJ2-7, is DVKVTQSSRYLVKRTGEKVFLECVQDMDHENMFWYRQDPGLGLRLIYFSYDVKMKEKGDIPEGYSVSREKKERFSLILESASTNQTSMYLCASHGWGANPEQYFGPGTRLTVT.

This clonotype has ten or more counts. J is TRBJ1-1 and V is TRBV18; 8 positions agree with TRBD1. J gave up 1 base and V 6 bases, and 4 bases lay outside the gene matches. The length of the CDR3 is 14 residues. The germline gives CDR1 KGHSH, CDR2 LQKENI. The CDR3 bases are TGTGCCAGCTCCCCTGACAGGGGGAACACTGAAGCTTTCTTT. This translates into CASSPDRGNTEAFF.

Many counts were recorded for this clonotype. The chain couples TRBV5-1 to TRBJ1-1; TRBD1 aligns across 9 bases. This CDR3 contains 15 residues. Germline lookup yields CDR1 SGHRS and CDR2 YFSETQ. With 0 bases clipped from V and 5 bases from J, the junction kept 5 bases outside the gene matches. The CDR3 DNA is TGCGCCAGCAGCTTGGCCGGACAGGGGTGGACTGAAGCTTTCTTT. Protein sequence: CASSLAGQGWTEAFF.

This clonotype was found a few times. V usage is TRBV20-1 and J usage is TRBJ2-7; 9 nucleotides align to TRBD1. Germline values: CDR1 DFQATT, CDR2 SNEGSKA (reference sequence). The length of the CDR3 is 14 residues. V lost 6 bases and J lost 3; bases outside the gene matches: 9. As DNA, the CDR3 is TGCAGTGCCGCAGGGGACAGGGTGGTCTACGAGCAGTACTTC. This codes for CSAAGDRVVYEQYF.

V usage is TRBV9 and J usage is TRBJ2-1, with D unclear. CDR1 is SGDLS, CDR2 YYNGEE, per germline. Trimming took 2 bases from V and 5 from J, leaving 8 bases between them. The CDR3 spans 13 residues. DNA for the CDR3: TGTGCCAGCAGCGTGACACATAACAATGAGCAGTTCTTC. Its protein product is CASSVTHNNEQFF. The whole variable domain, filled in from reference TRBV9 and TRBJ2-1, reads DSGVTQTPKHLITATGQRVTLRCSPRSGDLSVYWYQQSLDQGLQFLIQYYNGEERAKGNILERFSAQQFPDLHSELNLSSLELGDSALYFCASSVTHNNEQFFGPGTRLTVL.

This clonotype was detected a few times. This rearrangement joins TRBV28 to TRBJ1-6; D is uncertain. The germline V gene encodes CDR1 MDHEN and CDR2 SYDVKM. The CDR3 loop spans 15 amino acids. V shed 1 base and J shed 7 bases, with 11 bases lying between them. CDR3 bases: TGTGCCAGCAGTTTATTGGGCGGCCGAAATTCACCCCTCCACTTT. Protein: CASSLLGGRNSPLHF. Full variable domain (outside the CDR3, taken from reference TRBV28 and TRBJ1-6): DVKVTQSSRYLVKRTGEKVFLECVQDMDHENMFWYRQDPGLGLRLIYFSYDVKMKEKGDIPEGYSVSREKKERFSLILESASTNQTSMYLCASSLLGGRNSPLHFGNGTRLTVT.

This clonotype was recorded many times. The genes are TRBV27 and TRBJ2-2, with 7 bases fitting TRBD1. The CDR3 extends over 15 amino acids. Trimming took 6 bases from V and 6 from J; bases not matched to a gene: 10. Germline V gene data show CDR1 as MNHEY and CDR2 as SMNVEV (reference sequence). The CDR3 protein is CASRATGNWAGELFF. The DNA for the CDR3 is TGTGCCAGCAGAGCGACAGGGAATTGGGCCGGGGAGCTGTTTTTT.

This clonotype was detected many times. V usage is TRBV7-6 and J usage is TRBJ2-7; a possible D gene is TRBD2 (5 bases). Per the germline V gene, CDR1 is SGHVS and CDR2 is FNYEAQ. Between the trimmed V and J ends, which lost 3 bases and 3 bases, there was a span of 9 bases. The CDR3 length is 13 residues. The CDR3 reads CASSFGGGYEQYF. As DNA, the CDR3 is TGTGCCAGCAGCTTCGGAGGAGGCTACGAGCAGTACTTC.

The rearrangement links TRBV28 to TRBJ2-3, with D possibly TRBD2 on 6 matching bases. The length of the CDR3 is 17 residues. Germline CDR1 MDHEN, CDR2 SYDVKM. The V and J ends lost 1 base and 0 bases respectively, with 14 bases between them. CDR3 DNA: TGTGCCAGCAGTTTATCCTCCTTTGCGGGAAGCACAGATACGCAGTATTTT. Translated: CASSLSSFAGSTDTQYF.

The chain links TRBV20-1 to TRBJ2-1; D unresolved. This CDR3 is built from 13 residues. V lost 0 bases, J lost 5 bases, and 8 bases lay in between. CDR1 and CDR2 (germline): DFQATT, SNEGSKA (reference sequence). CDR3 nucleotides: TGCAGTGCTAGAGAAACAGTCAACAATGAGCAGTTCTTC. This translates into CSARETVNNEQFF.

This clonotype has a count of ten or more. CDR3 residues: CSVVGLMNTEAFF. In nucleotides, the CDR3 is TGCAGCGTTGTGGGACTTATGAACACTGAAGCTTTCTTT. V usage is TRBV29-1 and J usage is TRBJ1-1, with D perhaps matching TRBD1 (5 bases). Trimming pared 4 bases from V and 0 bases from J, leaving 9 bases between. The CDR3 covers 13 residues. CDR1 and CDR2 (germline): SQVTM, ANQGSEA.

This clonotype was detected only a few times. The gene calls are TRBV11-1 and TRBJ2-1; TRBD2 agrees at 12 bases. Per the germline V gene, CDR1 is SGHAT and CDR2 is FQDESV (reference sequence). J was trimmed by 8 bases and V by 5 bases; bases with no gene match: 7. CDR3 size: 15 residues. CDR3 residues: CASSPSGRAGDEQFF. CDR3 DNA sequence: TGTGCCAGCAGCCCTAGCGGGAGGGCCGGGGATGAGCAGTTCTTC.

This clonotype was observed a few times. The chain joins TRBV7-3 to TRBJ2-1; possibly TRBD1 for D (6 bases). V was cut by 4 bases and J by 14 bases, with 15 bases left in between. The CDR3 length is 12 residues. Looked up from germline, CDR1 is SGHTA and CDR2 is FQGTGA. In nucleotides, the CDR3 is TGTGCCAGCAGCTACGGGGACACCCCTAAGTTCTTC. Residues: CASSYGDTPKFF. The whole variable domain, filled in from reference TRBV7-3 and TRBJ2-1, reads GAGVSQTPSNKVTEKGKYVELRCDPISGHTALYWYRQSLGQGPEFLIYFQGTGAADDSGLPNDRFFAVRPEGSVSTLKIQRTERGDSAVYLCASSYGDTPKFFGPGTRLTVL.

Many counts were recorded for this clonotype. This chain connects TRBV11-2 to TRBJ1-1; D uncertain. V lost 4 bases and J 11 bases, leaving 17 bases between the germline ends. CDR3 length equals 13 residues. The V gene's germline CDR1 is SGHAT and CDR2 FQNNGV. CDR3 loop: CASSSSEVVVAFF. CDR3 DNA sequence: TGTGCCAGCAGCTCCAGCGAGGTGGTCGTGGCTTTCTTT.

This clonotype occurred many times. The rearrangement joins TRBV12-3 or TRBV12-4 to TRBJ1-1; 9 bases map to TRBD1. The V segment lost 4 bases and the J segment 4 bases; nucleotides outside the gene matches: 7. There are 15 residues in the CDR3. CDR3 residues: CASSSDRGGITEAFF. As DNA, the CDR3 is TGTGCCAGCAGTTCGGACAGGGGAGGAATCACTGAAGCTTTCTTT.

In its sample, this clonotype was seen many times. The chain has TRBV28 and TRBJ2-7; 12 bases align to TRBD2. This CDR3 spans 15 amino acids. Germline CDR1 is MDHEN and CDR2 is SYDVKM. The V gene end was trimmed by 7 bases and the J gene end by 3 bases; junction bases not matched to a gene: 7. The CDR3 bases are TGTGCCAGCATTCCCTCACTAGCGGGAGGCTACGAGCAGTACTTC. Its protein is CASIPSLAGGYEQYF.

This clonotype turned up a few times. The chain is built from TRBV25-1 and TRBJ2-2; a possible D gene is TRBD1 (5 bases). V lost 7 bases and J lost 1, with 13 bases in between. Germline V lookup: CDR1 MGHDK, CDR2 SYGVNS. The CDR3 totals 15 residues. CDR3 nucleotide sequence: TGTGCCAGCACGAGGTCCGACAGGAACACCGGGGAGCTGTTTTTT. Its translation is CASTRSDRNTGELFF.

This clonotype turned up a few times. V and J are TRBV7-3 and TRBJ2-1; 7 nucleotides align to TRBD2. The CDR3 extends over 16 amino acids. V was clipped by 2 bases and J by 6 bases; unmatched bases: 10. Germline V gene lookup returns CDR1 SGHTA and CDR2 FQGTGA. This CDR3 is CASSLGRWGGANEQFF. The CDR3 DNA is TGTGCCAGCAGCTTAGGGCGATGGGGAGGGGCCAATGAGCAGTTCTTC.

By share, this clonotype counts as medium-sized. The V and J genes are TRBV7-2 and TRBJ2-4; perhaps TRBD2 as D (6 bases). The CDR3 has 17 residues. The germline V gene encodes CDR1 SGHTA and CDR2 FQGNSA. Trimming took off 2 bases at V and 0 bases at J, with 14 bases between the two ends. This CDR3 reads CASSLRFSGGAKNIQYF. CDR3 nucleotides: TGTGCCAGCAGCTTACGGTTTAGCGGTGGAGCCAAAAACATTCAGTACTTC.

This clonotype turned up a few times. This chain connects TRBV12-3 or TRBV12-4 to TRBJ1-5; D unresolved. The CDR3 extends over 14 amino acids. The V and J ends lost 3 bases and 5 bases respectively, with 11 bases between them. In DNA form, the CDR3 reads TGTGCCAGCAGTTTGGACGGAACCCATCAGCCCCAGCATTTT. Residues: CASSLDGTHQPQHF.

This clonotype was recorded at least ten times. This chain links TRBV27 with TRBJ1-3, with unresolved D. CDR3 length: 15 residues. V lost 2 bases and J 4 bases, leaving 12 bases between the germline ends. Germline V lookup: CDR1 MNHEY, CDR2 SMNVEV (reference sequence). The CDR3 loop is CASSLAGPAGNTIYF. CDR3 DNA sequence: TGTGCCAGCAGTTTAGCCGGGCCAGCGGGAAACACCATATATTTT.

This clonotype was counted at least ten times. The rearrangement links TRBV6-6 to TRBJ2-5, with 8 bases identical to TRBD2. CDR3 length: 16 amino acids. From germline, CDR1 is MNHNY and CDR2 SVGAGI (reference sequence). V shed 5 bases and J 4 bases; nucleotides not matched to a gene: 12. The CDR3 loop is CASSLRVSGSGETQYF. The CDR3 DNA sequence: TGTGCCAGCAGTCTCAGGGTGAGCGGGAGCGGAGAGACCCAGTACTTC.

This clonotype has ten or more counts. The V gene is TRBV18, the J gene TRBJ2-2; D is uncertain. Germline V CDR1 and CDR2: KGHSH, LQKENI. The CDR3 is made up of 15 amino acids. V dropped 2 bases and J dropped 6 bases, with 13 bases sitting between them. In nucleotides, the CDR3 is TGTGCCAGCTCACCAGACCCGTTGGCGCCCGGGGAGCTGTTTTTT. This gives the protein CASSPDPLAPGELFF.

This chain connects TRBV28 to TRBJ2-1; 10 nucleotides line up with TRBD2. V dropped 6 bases and J dropped 8; count of bases not matched to a gene: 10. Germline V lookup: CDR1 MDHEN, CDR2 SYDVKM. The CDR3 is 15 residues long. The CDR3 DNA reads as TGTGCCAGCAGCGTTAGCGGGAGGAACTTCGATGAGCAGTTCTTC. Its protein is CASSVSGRNFDEQFF.

This chain uses TRBV5-1 with TRBJ2-2; no definite D call. Trimming removed 0 bases at V and 0 bases at J, with 9 bases between. The germline V gene encodes CDR1 SGHRS and CDR2 YFSETQ. CDR3 length equals 16 residues. Here the CDR3 reads CASSLASTANTGELFF. The CDR3 nucleotides read TGCGCCAGCAGCTTGGCGTCTACCGCGAACACCGGGGAGCTGTTTTTT. The whole variable domain, filled in from reference TRBV5-1 and TRBJ2-2, reads KAGVTQTPRYLIKTRGQQVTLSCSPISGHRSVSWYQQTPGQGLQFLFEYFSETQRNKGNFPGRFSGRQFSNSRSEMNVSTLELGDSALYLCASSLASTANTGELFFGEGSRLTVL.

Ten or more counts support this clonotype. This chain joins TRBV7-6 and TRBJ2-5; tentatively, D is TRBD1 (5 bases). V was shortened by 1 base and J by 5 bases, with 11 bases between the two germline ends. In germline, CDR1 is SGHVS, CDR2 FNYEAQ. The length of the CDR3 is 14 residues. CDR3 nucleotide sequence: TGTGCCAGCAGCTTAGATACAGGCTTCGAGACCCAGTACTTC. Translated, it gives CASSLDTGFETQYF. Looking up the rest from reference TRBV7-6 and TRBJ2-5 gives the full variable domain: GAGVSQSPRYKVTKRGQDVALRCDPISGHVSLYWYRQALGQGPEFLTYFNYEAQQDKSGLPNDRFSAERPEGSISTLTIQRTEQRDSAMYRCASSLDTGFETQYFGPGTRLLVL.